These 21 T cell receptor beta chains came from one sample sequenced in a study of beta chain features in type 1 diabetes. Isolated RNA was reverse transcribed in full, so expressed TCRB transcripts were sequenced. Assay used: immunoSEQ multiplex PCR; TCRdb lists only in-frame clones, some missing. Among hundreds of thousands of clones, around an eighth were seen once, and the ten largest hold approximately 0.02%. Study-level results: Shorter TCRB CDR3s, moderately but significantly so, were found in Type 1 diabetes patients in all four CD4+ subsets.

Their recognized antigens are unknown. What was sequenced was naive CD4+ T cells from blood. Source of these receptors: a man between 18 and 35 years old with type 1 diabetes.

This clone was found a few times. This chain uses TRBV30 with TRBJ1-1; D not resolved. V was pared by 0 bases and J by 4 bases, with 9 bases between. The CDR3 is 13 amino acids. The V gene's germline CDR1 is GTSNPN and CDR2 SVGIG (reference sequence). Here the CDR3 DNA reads TGTGCCTGGAGTGTAGGTCCGGGCACTGAAGCTTTCTTT. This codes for CAWSVGPGTEAFF.

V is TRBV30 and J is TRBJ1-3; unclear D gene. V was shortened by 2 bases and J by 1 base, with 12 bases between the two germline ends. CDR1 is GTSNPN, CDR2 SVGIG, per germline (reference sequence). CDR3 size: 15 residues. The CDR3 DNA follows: TGTGCCTGGAGTAAACCCCGATCATCTGGAAACACCATATATTTT. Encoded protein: CAWSKPRSSGNTIYF.

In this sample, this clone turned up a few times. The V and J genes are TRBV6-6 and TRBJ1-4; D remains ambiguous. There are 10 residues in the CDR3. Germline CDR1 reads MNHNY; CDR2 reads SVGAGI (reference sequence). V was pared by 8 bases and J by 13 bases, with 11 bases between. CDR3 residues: CASGSKGLFF. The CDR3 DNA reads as TGTGCCAGCGGAAGCAAAGGACTGTTTTTT.

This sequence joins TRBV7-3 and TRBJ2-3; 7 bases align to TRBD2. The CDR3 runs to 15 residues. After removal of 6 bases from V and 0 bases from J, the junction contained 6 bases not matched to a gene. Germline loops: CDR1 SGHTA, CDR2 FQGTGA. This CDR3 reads CASRVSGASTDTQYF. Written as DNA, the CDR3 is TGTGCCAGCAGGGTGAGCGGGGCGAGCACAGATACGCAGTATTTT.

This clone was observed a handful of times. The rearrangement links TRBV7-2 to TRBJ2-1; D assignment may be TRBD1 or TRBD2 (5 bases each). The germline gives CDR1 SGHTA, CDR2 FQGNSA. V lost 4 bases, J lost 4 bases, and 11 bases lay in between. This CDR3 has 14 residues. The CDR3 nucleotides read TGTGCCAGCAGCTCTCCCGGGGCATACAATGAGCAGTTCTTC. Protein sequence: CASSSPGAYNEQFF. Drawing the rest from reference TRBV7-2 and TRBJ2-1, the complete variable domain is GAGVSQSPSNKVTEKGKDVELRCDPISGHTALYWYRQSLGQGLEFLIYFQGNSAPDKSGLPSDRFSAERTGGSVSTLTIQRTQQEDSAVYLCASSSPGAYNEQFFGPGTRLTVL.

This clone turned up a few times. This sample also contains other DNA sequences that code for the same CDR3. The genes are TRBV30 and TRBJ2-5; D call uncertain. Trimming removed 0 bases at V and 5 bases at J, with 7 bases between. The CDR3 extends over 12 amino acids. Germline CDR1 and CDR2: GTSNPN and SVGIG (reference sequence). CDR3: CAWSVVLETQYF. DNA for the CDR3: TGTGCCTGGAGTGTAGTTCTCGAGACCCAGTACTTC. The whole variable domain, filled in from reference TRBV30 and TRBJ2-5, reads SQTIHQWPATLVQPVGSPLSLECTVEGTSNPNLYWYRQAAGRGLQLLFYSVGIGQISSEVPQNLSASRPQDRQFILSSKKLLLSDSGFYLCAWSVVLETQYFGPGTRLLVL.

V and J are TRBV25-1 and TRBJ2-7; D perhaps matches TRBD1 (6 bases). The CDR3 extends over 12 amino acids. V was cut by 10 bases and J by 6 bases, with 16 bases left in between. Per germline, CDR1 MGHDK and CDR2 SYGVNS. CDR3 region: CATMGHSREQYF. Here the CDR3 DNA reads TGTGCCACCATGGGACACTCACGCGAGCAGTACTTC.

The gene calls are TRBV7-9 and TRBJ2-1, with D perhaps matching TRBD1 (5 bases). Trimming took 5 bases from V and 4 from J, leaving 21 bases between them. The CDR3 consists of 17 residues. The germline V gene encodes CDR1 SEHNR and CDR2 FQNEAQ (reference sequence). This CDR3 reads CASSIRQRTVSYNEQFF. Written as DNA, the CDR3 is TGTGCCAGCAGCATAAGACAGAGGACCGTTTCTTACAATGAGCAGTTCTTC.

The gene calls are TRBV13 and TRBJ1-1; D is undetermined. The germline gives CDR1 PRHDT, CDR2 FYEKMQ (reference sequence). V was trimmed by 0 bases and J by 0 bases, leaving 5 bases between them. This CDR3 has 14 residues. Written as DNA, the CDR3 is TGTGCCAGCAGCTTAGGGACTTTGAACACTGAAGCTTTCTTT. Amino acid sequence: CASSLGTLNTEAFF. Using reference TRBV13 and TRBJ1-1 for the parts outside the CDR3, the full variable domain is AAGVIQSPRHLIKEKRETATLKCYPIPRHDTVYWYQQGPGQDPQFLISFYEKMQSDKGSIPDRFSAQQFSDYHSELNMSSLELGDSALYFCASSLGTLNTEAFFGQGTRLTVV.

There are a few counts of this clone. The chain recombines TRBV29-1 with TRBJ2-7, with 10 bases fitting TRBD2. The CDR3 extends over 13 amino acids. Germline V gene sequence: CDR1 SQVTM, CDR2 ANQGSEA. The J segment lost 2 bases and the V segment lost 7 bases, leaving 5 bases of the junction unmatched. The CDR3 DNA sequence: TGCAGCGCTCTAGCGGGAGCTACCTACGAGCAGTACTTC. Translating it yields CSALAGATYEQYF.

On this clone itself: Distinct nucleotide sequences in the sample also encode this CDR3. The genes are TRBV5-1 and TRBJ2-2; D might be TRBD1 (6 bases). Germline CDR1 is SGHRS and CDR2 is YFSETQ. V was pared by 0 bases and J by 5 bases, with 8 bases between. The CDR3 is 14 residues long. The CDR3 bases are TGCGCCAGCAGCTTGGGACAGGATACCGGGGAGCTGTTTTTT. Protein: CASSLGQDTGELFF.

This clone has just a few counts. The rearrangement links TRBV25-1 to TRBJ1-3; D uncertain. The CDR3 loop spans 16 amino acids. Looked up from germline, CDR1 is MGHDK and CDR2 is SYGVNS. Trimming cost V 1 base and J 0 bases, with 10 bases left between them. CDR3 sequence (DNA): TGTGCCAGCAGTGAATTAGTGCTGGGCTCTGGAAACACCATATATTTT. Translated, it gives CASSELVLGSGNTIYF.

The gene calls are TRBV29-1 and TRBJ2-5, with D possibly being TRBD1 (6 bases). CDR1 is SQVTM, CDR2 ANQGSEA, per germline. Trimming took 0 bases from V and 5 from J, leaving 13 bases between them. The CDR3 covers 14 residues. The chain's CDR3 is CSVEDRGWGETQYF. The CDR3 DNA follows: TGCAGCGTTGAAGACAGGGGTTGGGGGGAGACCCAGTACTTC.

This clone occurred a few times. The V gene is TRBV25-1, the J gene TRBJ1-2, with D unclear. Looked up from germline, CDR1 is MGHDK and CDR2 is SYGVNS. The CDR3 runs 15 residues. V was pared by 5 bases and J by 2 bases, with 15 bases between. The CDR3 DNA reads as TGTGCCAGCAGTCCATCTTCGGGTTCAAACTATGGCTACACCTTC. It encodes CASSPSSGSNYGYTF.

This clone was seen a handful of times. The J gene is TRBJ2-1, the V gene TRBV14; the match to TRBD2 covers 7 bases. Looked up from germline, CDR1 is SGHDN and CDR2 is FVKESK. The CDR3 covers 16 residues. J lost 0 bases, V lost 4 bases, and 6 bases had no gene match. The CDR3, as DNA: TGTGCCAGCAGCCTTCTGCGGGGGACCTCCTACAATGAGCAGTTCTTC. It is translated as CASSLLRGTSYNEQFF.

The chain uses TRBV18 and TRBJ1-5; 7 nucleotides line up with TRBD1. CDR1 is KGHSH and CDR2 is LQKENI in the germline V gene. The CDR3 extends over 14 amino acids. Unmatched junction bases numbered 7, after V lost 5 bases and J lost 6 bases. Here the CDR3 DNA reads TGTGCCAGCTCATCTGACAGGGCTGGTCAGCCCCAGCATTTT. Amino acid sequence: CASSSDRAGQPQHF.

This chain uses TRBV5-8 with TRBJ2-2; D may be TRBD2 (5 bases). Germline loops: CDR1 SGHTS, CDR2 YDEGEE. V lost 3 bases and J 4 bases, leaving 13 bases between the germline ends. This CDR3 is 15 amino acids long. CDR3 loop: CASSYGNSFTGELFF. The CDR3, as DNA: TGTGCCAGCAGCTACGGGAACAGCTTCACCGGGGAGCTGTTTTTT.

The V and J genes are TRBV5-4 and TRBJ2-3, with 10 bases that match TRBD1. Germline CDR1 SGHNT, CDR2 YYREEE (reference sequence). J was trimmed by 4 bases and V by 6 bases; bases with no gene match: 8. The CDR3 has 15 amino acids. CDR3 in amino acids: CASTNQTGGPDTQYF. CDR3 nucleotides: TGTGCCAGCACCAACCAGACAGGGGGCCCAGATACGCAGTATTTT.

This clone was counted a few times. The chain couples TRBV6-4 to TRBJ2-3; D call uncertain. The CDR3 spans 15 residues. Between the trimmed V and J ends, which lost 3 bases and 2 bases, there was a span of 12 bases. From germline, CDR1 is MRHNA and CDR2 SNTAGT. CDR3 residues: CASSEGYSSTDTQYF. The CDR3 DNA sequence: TGTGCCAGCAGTGAGGGCTACTCCTCCACAGATACGCAGTATTTT.

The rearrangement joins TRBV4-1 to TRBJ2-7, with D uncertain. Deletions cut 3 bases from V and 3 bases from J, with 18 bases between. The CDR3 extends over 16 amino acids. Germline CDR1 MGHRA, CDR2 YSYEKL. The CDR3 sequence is CASSHEIKNWYYEQYF. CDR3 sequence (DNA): TGCGCCAGCAGCCACGAAATTAAGAACTGGTACTACGAGCAGTACTTC.

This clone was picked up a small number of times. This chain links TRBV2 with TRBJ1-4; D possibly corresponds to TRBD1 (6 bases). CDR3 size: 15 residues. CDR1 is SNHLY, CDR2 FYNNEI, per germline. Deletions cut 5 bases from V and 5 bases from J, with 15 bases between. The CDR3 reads CASSYLQGTNEKLFF. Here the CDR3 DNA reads TGTGCCAGCAGTTACCTACAGGGCACGAATGAAAAACTGTTTTTT.